This TCR beta chain was captured by sequencing in a study of blood T cells in healthy people across ages. For the study at large: Template switching caught about one barcoded beta molecule for each two T cells. Study findings and constraints: Diversity of TCR beta per million T cells declined in a roughly linear way with age. The long-lived group displayed more naive CD4+ cells, plus higher diversity, than the aged donors did.

A J-beta primer mix and a sample-barcoded 5' primer were used in a second PCR of roughly 6 to 12 cycles. Each cDNA molecule, via a template-switch adaptor with 12 random nucleotides, was tagged. TCRdb re-called the 5' RACE reads with MiXCR, one entry per CDR3 protein. The sample has about 680,000 distinct CDR3 sequences, about 52% seen once; the top ten hold about a third. This clonotype was seen more than once but under ten times. No antigen is known for it. The clonotype originates from a woman aged 60-75 years in good health. The sequenced sample consisted of blood.

The CDR3 region has the DNA TGTGCCACCAGCAGCTTCGGGTCTAGCTCCTACGAGCAGTACTTC. This gives the protein CATSSFGSSSYEQYF. The chain combines TRBV15 with TRBJ2-7, with D uncertain. CDR1 and CDR2 (germline): LNHNV, YYDKDF (reference sequence). This CDR3 contains 15 residues. Deletions cut 3 bases from V and 0 bases from J, with 12 bases between.